Listed below are T cell receptor beta chains from one sample, sequenced in a study of OX40 agonist ivuxolimab in advanced cancers. Here immunoSEQ multiplex PCR was the method, and the copy in TCRdb shows in-frame clones only, minus some. The sample includes roughly 46,000 clones, approximately 82% of them seen just once. The sequencing here drew on CD4+ or CD8+ T cells sorted from blood, taken in a trial of the OX40 agonist ivuxolimab. These receptors were obtained from an adult with an advanced solid tumor such as melanoma, head and neck, liver or kidney cancer. The CDR3 runs from the conserved cysteine through the conserved F or W. Each record gives: V gene, clone size, J gene, D gene, CDR3 protein, CDR3 DNA. The D gene is left open where the match is weak. Rows may omit the clone size; those that give it use once, few, many or a size class.

TRBV9	.	TRBJ2-1	.	CASSPLRGGGNEQFF	TGTGCCAGCAGCCCCCTACGCGGTGGGGGGAATGAGCAGTTCTTC
TRBV30	.	TRBJ1-5	TRBD1	CAWRGQGSNQPQHF	TGTGCCTGGAGGGGACAGGGGAGCAATCAGCCCCAGCATTTT
TRBV5-1	.	TRBJ1-6	.	CASSLEGWGAGSPLHF	TGCGCCAGCAGCTTGGAAGGGTGGGGAGCGGGTTCACCCCTCCACTTT
TRBV6-1	.	TRBJ1-3	.	CASSEGHQTSGNTIYF	TGTGCCAGCAGTGAGGGACATCAGACCTCTGGAAACACCATATATTTT
TRBV19	.	TRBJ2-1	.	CASSIDSQTSYEQFF	TGTGCCAGTAGTATAGATAGCCAGACTAGTTATGAGCAGTTCTTC
TRBV6-1	.	TRBJ1-2	.	CASSGQAGIYGYTF	TGTGCCAGCAGTGGGCAAGCAGGGATCTATGGCTACACCTTC
TRBV15	.	TRBJ2-1	.	CATSRQSGGFYNEQFF	TGTGCCACCAGCAGACAAAGCGGAGGGTTTTACAATGAGCAGTTCTTC
TRBV7-6	.	TRBJ2-3	.	CASSPRTLIGTDTQYF	TGTGCCAGCAGCCCGCGGACTTTGATCGGCACAGATACGCAGTATTTT
TRBV19	.	TRBJ2-7	.	CASSIRWGASYEQYF	TGTGCCAGTAGTATTCGATGGGGGGCCTCCTACGAGCAGTACTTC
TRBV15	once	TRBJ2-7	.	CATSRGEGTWTSYEQYF	TGTGCCACCAGCAGGGGGGAAGGCACCTGGACGTCCTACGAGCAGTACTTC
TRBV18	.	TRBJ2-1	TRBD2	CASSPPGLAGVSYNEQFF	TGTGCCAGCTCACCACCGGGACTAGCGGGAGTAAGCTACAATGAGCAGTTCTTC
TRBV5-1	.	TRBJ1-2	.	CASSPIPGSGVGYTF	TGCGCCAGCAGCCCCATACCAGGATCGGGCGTTGGCTACACCTTC
TRBV7-9	.	TRBJ2-4	.	CASSLDRGQKNIQYF	TGTGCCAGCAGCTTAGATAGAGGGCAGAAAAACATTCAGTACTTC
TRBV9	.	TRBJ2-5	TRBD2	CASSLSPSGGQETQYF	TGTGCCAGCAGCCTCTCCCCTAGCGGGGGCCAAGAGACCCAGTACTTC
TRBV12-5	few	TRBJ2-3	.	CASGPAEGTDTQYF	TGTGCTAGTGGTCCAGCAGAGGGCACAGATACGCAGTATTTT
TRBV12-5	.	TRBJ1-2	.	CASGLVGGTGYTF	TGTGCTAGTGGTTTGGTAGGGGGGACTGGCTACACCTTC
TRBV6-5	.	TRBJ2-2	.	CASTDGNTGELFF	TGTGCCAGCACCGACGGTAACACCGGGGAGCTGTTTTTT
TRBV19	.	TRBJ2-1	.	CATRSDSLSYNEQFF	TGTGCCACCAGATCGGACAGCCTCTCCTACAATGAGCAGTTCTTC
TRBV5-1	.	TRBJ2-7	.	CASSLEGVEYEQYF	TGCGCCAGCAGCTTGGAAGGGGTAGAGTACGAGCAGTACTTC
TRBV9	.	TRBJ2-3	.	CASSVAGAWTDTQYF	TGTGCCAGCAGCGTAGCGGGAGCTTGGACAGATACGCAGTATTTT
TRBV6-5	.	TRBJ2-7	TRBD2	CASSYSRGTHYEQYF	TGTGCCAGCAGTTACTCGCGGGGGACCCACTACGAGCAGTACTTC
TRBV5-1	.	TRBJ2-2	.	CASSLVQTTGELFF	TGCGCCAGCAGCTTGGTACAGACGACCGGGGAGCTGTTTTTT
TRBV4-3	.	TRBJ2-1	TRBD2	CASSQETAGVYNEQFF	TGCGCCAGCAGCCAAGAGACTGCGGGGGTCTACAATGAGCAGTTCTTC
TRBV29-1	.	TRBJ2-2	.	CSVIIRGLNTGELFF	TGCAGCGTTATCATCCGGGGATTAAACACCGGGGAGCTGTTTTTT
TRBV9	.	TRBJ2-1	TRBD2	CASSVGTSADEQFF	TGTGCCAGCAGCGTAGGGACTAGCGCGGATGAGCAGTTCTTC
TRBV5-1	.	TRBJ1-2	.	CASSLESSRYGYTF	TGCGCCAGCAGCTTGGAGAGCAGTCGCTATGGCTACACCTTC
TRBV6-5	.	TRBJ2-7	TRBD1	CASRAGTGGSYEQYF	TGTGCCAGCAGAGCCGGGACAGGAGGTTCCTACGAGCAGTACTTC
TRBV5-6	.	TRBJ1-1	.	CASSVLGGDLNTEAFF	TGTGCCAGCAGCGTCTTGGGGGGAGACTTGAACACTGAAGCTTTCTTT
TRBV7-9	.	TRBJ2-3	.	CASSPTGGTDTQYF	TGTGCCAGCAGTCCGACGGGGGGCACAGATACGCAGTATTTT
TRBV5-1	.	TRBJ2-2	TRBD1	CASSWGTETYTGELFF	TGCGCCAGCAGCTGGGGGACAGAGACTTACACCGGGGAGCTGTTTTTT
TRBV1	.	TRBJ2-3	.	CTSSPWGSGAADTQYF	.
TRBV2	.	TRBJ2-1	TRBD2	CASSVRLAGYNEQFF	TGTGCCAGCAGTGTAAGGCTAGCGGGGTACAATGAGCAGTTCTTC
TRBV19	once	TRBJ1-1	TRBD1	CASIPRDSWNTEAFF	TGTGCCAGTATCCCAAGGGACAGTTGGAACACTGAAGCTTTCTTT